The clone carrying this T cell receptor beta chain is judged medium-sized (0.01 to 0.1%). Its antigen is not known. Study-wide findings and caveats: Under 2.3% of tumor Treg sequences matched blood Tregs or memory cells. Tumor memory CD4+ T cell TCR gene usage was found to cluster with blood and lymph node memory CD4+ cells and with lymph node naive CD4+ cells. Tumor Treg TCRs overlapped most with tumor naive CD4+ cells.

TRBV12-4/TRBJ1-2 clonotypes were amplified with adaptor-ligated barcode primers. TCRdb re-called the multiplex PCR reads with MiXCR, one entry per CDR3 protein. This sample has 2,000 or so distinct CDR3 sequences, with approximately 1% found just once. This CDR3 spans 13 amino acids. V shed 4 bases and J shed 4 bases, with 10 bases lying between them. The sorted Tregs were CD4+CD25+CD127-/low cells. This clonotype originated in a female donor with breast cancer. The chain joins TRBV12-3 or TRBV12-4 to TRBJ1-2; a possible D gene is TRBD1 (6 bases). Sequencing was carried out using tumor-infiltrating Tregs sorted from the breast tumor. CDR3 nucleotides: TGTGCCAGCAGTTCACAGGGCTCCTATGGCTACACCTTC. It yields the protein CASSSQGSYGYTF.